A single sample is the source of the 18 T cell receptor beta chains below, sequenced in a study of blood T cell repertoires in COVID-19. Sequenced by immunoSEQ multiplex PCR; TCRdb stores in-frame clones only, minus some. This table holds some 170,000 clones, over 85% found once. Sample: peripheral blood. The receptor set was obtained from a man between 60 and 75 years old with active or convalescent COVID-19.

V usage is TRBV2 and J usage is TRBJ1-5, with TRBD1 matching over 9 bases. This CDR3 has 15 residues. Per the germline V gene, CDR1 is SNHLY and CDR2 is FYNNEI. Germline trimming cut 2 bases from V and 5 bases from J; bases unmatched to any gene: 4. The CDR3 region is CASSEWDRADQPQHF. The CDR3 DNA reads as TGTGCCAGCAGTGAATGGGACAGGGCCGATCAGCCCCAGCATTTT.

The chain combines TRBV19 with TRBJ1-1; D possibly corresponds to TRBD1 (6 bases). This CDR3 is 14 amino acids long. Trimming shortened V by 3 bases and J by 3 bases, and 11 bases separated the two germline ends. Per the germline V gene, CDR1 is LNHDA and CDR2 is SQIVND (reference sequence). In DNA form, the CDR3 reads TGTGCCAGTAGTATCAGACAGGCGGACACTGAAGCTTTCTTT. It translates to CASSIRQADTEAFF.

The chain combines TRBV7-8 with TRBJ1-6, with 7 bases aligning to TRBD1. Trimming took 4 bases from V and 11 from J; bases not matched to a gene: 14. CDR1 is SGHVS, CDR2 FQNEAQ, per germline. The CDR3 length is 16 residues. In DNA form, the CDR3 reads TGTGCCAGCAGCTACGAGACAGGGTCCCGGGGTCCACCCCTCCACTTT. Amino acids: CASSYETGSRGPPLHF.

Only one count was recorded for this clone. This rearrangement joins TRBV12-3 or TRBV12-4 to TRBJ1-3, with TRBD1 as a possible D gene (5 bases). The CDR3 consists of 12 residues. Deletions cut 4 bases from V and 8 bases from J, with 9 bases between. The CDR3 here is CASSYGGDTIYF. Written as DNA, the CDR3 is TGTGCCAGCAGTTACGGGGGAGACACCATATATTTT.

DNA of the CDR3: TGTGCCAGCAGCCAGAACCGAGAGACCCAGTACTTC. Translating gives CASSQNRETQYF. The chain employs TRBV12-3 or TRBV12-4 and TRBJ2-5; no firm D call. Deletions cut 6 bases from V and 4 bases from J, with 9 bases between. This CDR3 comprises 12 residues.

The rearrangement uses TRBV3-1 (or the pseudogene TRBV3-2) and TRBJ1-6, with 8 bases aligning to TRBD1. Germline lookup yields CDR1 LGHDT and CDR2 YNNKEL (reference sequence). The length of the CDR3 is 14 residues. V lost 2 bases, J lost 9 bases, and 3 bases stayed unmatched. As DNA, the CDR3 is TGTGCCAGCAGCCAACGGACAGGGAGTTCACCCCTCCACTTT. Protein product: CASSQRTGSSPLHF.

This sequence joins TRBV9 and TRBJ2-1, with TRBD1 identical over 7 bases. The length of the CDR3 is 17 residues. Germline trimming cut 0 bases from V and 0 bases from J; bases unmatched to any gene: 6. CDR1 and CDR2 (germline): SGDLS, YYNGEE. In DNA form, the CDR3 reads TGTGCCAGCAGCGTAGGCCTGACAGGGAACTCCTACAATGAGCAGTTCTTC. It is translated as CASSVGLTGNSYNEQFF.

This clone was seen only a few times. This sequence joins TRBV7-9 and TRBJ2-5; D may be TRBD1 (5 bases). This CDR3 has 13 residues. Trimming removed 5 bases at V and 2 bases at J, with 9 bases between. Per the germline V gene, CDR1 is SEHNR and CDR2 is FQNEAQ (reference sequence). The CDR3 here is CASSRQIQETQYF. The CDR3 DNA reads TGTGCCAGCAGCCGACAGATACAAGAGACCCAGTACTTC.

The rearrangement links TRBV11-3 to TRBJ2-5, with D perhaps matching TRBD2 (6 bases). This CDR3 spans 19 amino acids. Germline V gene lookup returns CDR1 SGHNT and CDR2 YENEEA. The V gene lost 1 base and the J gene lost 0 bases, with 21 bases spanning the gap. CDR3 nucleotides: TGTGCCAGCAGCTTAGTGGGGCAGCGGCTAGCGCGGTACCAAGAGACCCAGTACTTC. It translates to CASSLVGQRLARYQETQYF.

The chain links TRBV7-2 to TRBJ1-2; TRBD1 agrees at 10 bases. V lost 5 bases and J lost 8; bases outside the gene matches: 11. Germline-derived CDR1 and CDR2 are SGHTA and FQGNSA. This CDR3 spans 15 amino acids. The CDR3 DNA is TGTGCCAGCAGCCCTAGGTCCGGGACAGGGGAAGGCTACACCTTC. Its protein is CASSPRSGTGEGYTF. The full variable domain, in which reference TRBV7-2 and TRBJ1-2 provide the parts outside the CDR3, is GAGVSQSPSNKVTEKGKDVELRCDPISGHTALYWYRQSLGQGLEFLIYFQGNSAPDKSGLPSDRFSAERTGGSVSTLTIQRTQQEDSAVYLCASSPRSGTGEGYTFGSGTRLTVV.

This clone was detected once. V gene TRBV11-2 combines with J gene TRBJ1-3; no firm D call. This CDR3 spans 16 amino acids. Germline loops: CDR1 SGHAT, CDR2 FQNNGV. V lost 3 bases to trimming and J lost 4 bases, with 16 bases between them. DNA of the CDR3: TGTGCCAGCAGCTTCGGCAGTGCGGTTTACGGAAACACCATATATTTT. Protein sequence: CASSFGSAVYGNTIYF.

CDR3 loop: CASSLGIREDTGELFF. Written as DNA, the CDR3 is TGCGCCAGCAGCTTGGGAATCAGGGAAGACACCGGGGAGCTGTTTTTT. The V and J genes are TRBV5-1 and TRBJ2-2; maybe TRBD1 (5 bases). CDR1 and CDR2 from the germline V gene are SGHRS and YFSETQ. CDR3 length equals 16 residues. With 0 bases removed from V and 3 bases from J, the gap between germline ends came to 12 bases.

V and J are TRBV6-5 and TRBJ1-1; D unclear. With 7 bases removed from V and 0 bases from J, the gap between germline ends came to 12 bases. Germline V CDR1 and CDR2: MNHEY, SVGAGI. The CDR3 is 14 amino acids. The CDR3 nucleotides read TGTGCCAGCATTCGCGGGGAGTTGAACACTGAAGCTTTCTTT. Translation gives CASIRGELNTEAFF.

The rearrangement uses TRBV19 and TRBJ2-2; 13 nucleotides line up with TRBD2. With 1 base clipped from V and 5 bases from J, the junction kept 10 bases outside the gene matches. CDR1 and CDR2 (germline): LNHDA, SQIVND (reference sequence). This CDR3 spans 19 amino acids. The CDR3 nucleotides are TGTGCCAGTAGTATAGCAGGAACTAGCGGGAGGGATAGTACCGGGGAGCTGTTTTTT. This gives the protein CASSIAGTSGRDSTGELFF.

The rearrangement links TRBV6-5 to TRBJ2-1, with D possibly TRBD1 on 5 matching bases. V lost 6 bases, J lost 6 bases, and 12 bases lay in between. The CDR3 has 13 amino acids. Germline CDR1 MNHEY, CDR2 SVGAGI. The CDR3 sequence is CASRPGHGNEQFF. The CDR3 nucleotides read TGTGCCAGCAGACCCGGACACGGCAATGAGCAGTTCTTC.

The chain has TRBV20-1 and TRBJ1-1; perhaps TRBD1 as D (6 bases). There are 13 residues in the CDR3. CDR1 DFQATT and CDR2 SNEGSKA come from the germline V gene (reference sequence). The germline V and J ends were trimmed by 3 bases and 3 bases, with 11 bases remaining between them. CDR3 sequence reads: CSASVDSYTEAFF. CDR3 nucleotides: TGCAGTGCTAGTGTGGACAGTTACACTGAAGCTTTCTTT.

The rearrangement links TRBV2 to TRBJ1-4; a possible D gene is TRBD1 (6 bases). With 3 bases removed from V and 7 bases from J, the gap between germline ends came to 12 bases. Germline V gene lookup returns CDR1 SNHLY and CDR2 FYNNEI. CDR3 length equals 14 residues. The CDR3 DNA follows: TGTGCCAGCAGTGAGCAGGGAGGGGGTGAAAAACTGTTTTTT. Its protein product is CASSEQGGGEKLFF.

J is TRBJ2-7 and V is TRBV18, with a weak D call TRBD1 (6 bases). Trimming left V 4 bases short and J 3 bases short, with 25 bases between. Germline V gives CDR1 KGHSH, CDR2 LQKENI. The CDR3 has 18 amino acids. CDR3 protein: CASSQTTTYSGAYYEQYF. The CDR3 DNA is TGTGCCAGCTCACAAACCACCACGTACTCAGGGGCATACTACGAGCAGTACTTC.